This T cell receptor beta chain was sequenced in a study of cytomegalovirus exposure and HLA in healthy donors. Generated by immunoSEQ multiplex PCR, the TCRdb table keeps only in-frame clones and is missing some. The table records 130,000 to 150,000 clones, roughly nine tenths of them present only once. Whole-study findings and limits: The classifier reportedly diagnosed cytomegalovirus status with high sensitivity and specificity. The study flagged around 150 TCR beta chains as cytomegalovirus-associated.

The length of the CDR3 is 16 residues. Trimming took off 1 base at V and 4 bases at J, with 16 bases between the two ends. The germline V gene has CDR1 SGHTA and CDR2 FQGNSA. In the case of this clone: Its antigen remains unidentified.

Sample: PBMCs. This sequence joins TRBV7-2 and TRBJ2-5; D uncertain. The sequence was collected from a man younger than 35 in good health and CMV-seronegative. CDR3 sequence: CASSLGYVNSGETQYF. CDR3 DNA sequence: TGTGCCAGCAGCTTAGGTTACGTAAACAGTGGAGAGACCCAGTACTTC.